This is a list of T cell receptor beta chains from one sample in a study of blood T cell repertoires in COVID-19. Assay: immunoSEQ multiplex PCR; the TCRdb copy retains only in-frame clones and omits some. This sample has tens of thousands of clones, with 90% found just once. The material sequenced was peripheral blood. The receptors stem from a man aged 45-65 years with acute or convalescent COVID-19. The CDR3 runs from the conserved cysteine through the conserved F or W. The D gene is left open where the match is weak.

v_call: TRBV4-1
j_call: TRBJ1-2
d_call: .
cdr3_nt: TGCGCCAGCAGCCAGGCCCCAGGGGTGATTGGCTACACCTTC
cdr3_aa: CASSQAPGVIGYTF

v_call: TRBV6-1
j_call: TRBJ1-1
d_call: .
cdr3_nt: TGTGCCAGCAGTGAAGCTTACAGCACTGAAGCTTTCTTT
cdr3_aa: CASSEAYSTEAFF

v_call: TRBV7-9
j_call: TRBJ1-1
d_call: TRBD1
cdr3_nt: TGTGCCAGCAGCTCCCTCCCGGGACAGGGCGAAGCTTTCTTT
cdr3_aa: CASSSLPGQGEAFF

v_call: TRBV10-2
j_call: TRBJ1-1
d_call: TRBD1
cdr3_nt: TGCGCCAGCAATAATGGACAGGGTTTAGTCAACACTGAAGCTTTCTTT
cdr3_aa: CASNNGQGLVNTEAFF

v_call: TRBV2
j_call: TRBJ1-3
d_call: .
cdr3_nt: TGTGCCAGCAGGCAGGCGGGAAACACCATATATTTT
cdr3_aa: CASRQAGNTIYF

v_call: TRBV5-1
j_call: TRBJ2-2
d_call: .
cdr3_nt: TGCGCCAGCAGCTTGGCAGGGACGAACACCGGGGAGCTGTTTTTT
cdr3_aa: CASSLAGTNTGELFF

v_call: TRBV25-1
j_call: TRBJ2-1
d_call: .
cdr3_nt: TGTGCCAGCAGTGAATATATTATCCGGGGTTACAATGAGCAGTTCTTC
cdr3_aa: CASSEYIIRGYNEQFF

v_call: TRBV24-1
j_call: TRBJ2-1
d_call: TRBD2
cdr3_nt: TGTGCCACCAGTGACCCGTGGAAGACTAGCGGGAAAACGAATGAGCAGTTCTTC
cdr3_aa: CATSDPWKTSGKTNEQFF

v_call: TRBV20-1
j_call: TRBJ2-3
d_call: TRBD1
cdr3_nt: TGCAGTGCAGGGGACAGGGTTACGCAGTATTTT
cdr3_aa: CSAGDRVTQYF

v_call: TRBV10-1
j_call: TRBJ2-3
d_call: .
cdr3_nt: TGCGCCAGCAGTGATGGGGGGAAGCCAGATACGCAGTATTTT
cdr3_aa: CASSDGGKPDTQYF

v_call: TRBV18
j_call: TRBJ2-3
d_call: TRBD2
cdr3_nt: TGTGCCAGCTCACCACCGGGACTAGCGACTAGCACAGATACGCAGTATTTT
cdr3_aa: CASSPPGLATSTDTQYF

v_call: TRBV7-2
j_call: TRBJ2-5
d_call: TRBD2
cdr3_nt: TGTGCCAGCAGCTTAGGGAGCGGGGGGACCTCCTTGGAGACCCAGTACTTC
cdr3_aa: CASSLGSGGTSLETQYF

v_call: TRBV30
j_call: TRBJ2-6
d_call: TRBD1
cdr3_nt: TGTGCCTGGAGTGACGGACAGGGGGCATACGGGGCCAACGTCCTGACTTTC
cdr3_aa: CAWSDGQGAYGANVLTF

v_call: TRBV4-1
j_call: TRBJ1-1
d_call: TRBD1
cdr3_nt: TGCGCCAGCAGCCCGGGACAGGGCCAACCTGAAGCTTTCTTT
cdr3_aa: CASSPGQGQPEAFF

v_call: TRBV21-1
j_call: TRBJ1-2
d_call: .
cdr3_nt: TGTGCCAGCAGCAAAGTCCGGGGACTCACTAACTATGGCTACACCTTC
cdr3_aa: CASSKVRGLTNYGYTF